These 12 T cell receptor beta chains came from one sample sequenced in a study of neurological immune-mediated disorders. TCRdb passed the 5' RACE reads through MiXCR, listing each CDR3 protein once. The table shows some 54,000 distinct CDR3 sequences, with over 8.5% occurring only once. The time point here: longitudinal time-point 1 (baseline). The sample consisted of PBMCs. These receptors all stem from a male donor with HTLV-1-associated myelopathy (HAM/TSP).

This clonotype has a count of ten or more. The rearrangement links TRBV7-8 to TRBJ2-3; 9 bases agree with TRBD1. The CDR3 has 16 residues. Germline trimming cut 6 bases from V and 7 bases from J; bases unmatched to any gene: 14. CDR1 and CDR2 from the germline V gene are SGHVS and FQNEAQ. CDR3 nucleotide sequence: TGTGCCAGCAGAATAGATTTTGGACAGGGGTGGAATACGCAGTATTTT. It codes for CASRIDFGQGWNTQYF.

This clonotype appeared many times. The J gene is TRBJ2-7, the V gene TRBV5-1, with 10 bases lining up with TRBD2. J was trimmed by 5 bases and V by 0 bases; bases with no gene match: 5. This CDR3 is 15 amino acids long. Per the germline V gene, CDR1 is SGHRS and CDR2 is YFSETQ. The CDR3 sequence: CASSLVSSGGHEQYF. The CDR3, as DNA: TGCGCCAGCAGCTTGGTGTCTAGCGGGGGCCACGAGCAGTACTTC.

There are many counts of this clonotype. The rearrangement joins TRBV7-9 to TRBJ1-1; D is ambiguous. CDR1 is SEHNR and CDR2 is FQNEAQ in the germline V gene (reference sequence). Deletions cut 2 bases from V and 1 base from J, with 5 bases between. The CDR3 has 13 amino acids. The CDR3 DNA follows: TGTGCCAGCAGCTTACACGGGAACACTGAAGCTTTCTTT. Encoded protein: CASSLHGNTEAFF.

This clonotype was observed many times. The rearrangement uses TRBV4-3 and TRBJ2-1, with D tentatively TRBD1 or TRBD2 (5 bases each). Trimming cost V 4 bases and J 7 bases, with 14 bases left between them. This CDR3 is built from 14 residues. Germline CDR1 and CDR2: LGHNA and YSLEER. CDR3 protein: CASSLVGEGNEQFF. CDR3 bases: TGCGCCAGCAGCCTAGTGGGTGAGGGGAATGAGCAGTTCTTC.

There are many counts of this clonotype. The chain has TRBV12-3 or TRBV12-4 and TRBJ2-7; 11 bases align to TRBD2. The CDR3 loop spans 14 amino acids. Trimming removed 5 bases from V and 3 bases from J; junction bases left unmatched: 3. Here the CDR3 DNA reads TGTGCCAGCAGTCCTGGGACTAGCGGCTACGAGCAGTACTTC. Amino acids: CASSPGTSGYEQYF.

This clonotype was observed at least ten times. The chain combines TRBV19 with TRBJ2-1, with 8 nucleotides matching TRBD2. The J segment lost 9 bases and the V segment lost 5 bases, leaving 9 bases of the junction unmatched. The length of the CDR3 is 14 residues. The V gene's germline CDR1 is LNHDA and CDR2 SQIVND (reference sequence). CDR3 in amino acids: CASSLGLVVSEQFF. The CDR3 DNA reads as TGTGCCAGTAGTTTGGGACTAGTGGTTTCTGAGCAGTTCTTC.

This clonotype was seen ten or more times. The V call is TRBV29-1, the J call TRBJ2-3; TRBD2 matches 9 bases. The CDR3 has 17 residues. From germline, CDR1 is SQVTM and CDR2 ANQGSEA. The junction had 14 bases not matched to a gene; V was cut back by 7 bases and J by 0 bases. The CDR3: CSGGGLAGFSSTDTQYF. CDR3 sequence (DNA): TGCAGCGGGGGGGGGCTAGCGGGGTTTTCTAGCACAGATACGCAGTATTTT.

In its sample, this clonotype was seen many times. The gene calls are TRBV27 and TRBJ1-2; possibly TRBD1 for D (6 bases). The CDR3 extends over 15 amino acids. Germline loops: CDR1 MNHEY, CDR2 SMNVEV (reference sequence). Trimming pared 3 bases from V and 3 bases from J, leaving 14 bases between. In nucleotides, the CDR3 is TGTGCCAGCAGTTTCGGGGGCGGAAATTACTATGGCTACACCTTC. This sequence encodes CASSFGGGNYYGYTF.

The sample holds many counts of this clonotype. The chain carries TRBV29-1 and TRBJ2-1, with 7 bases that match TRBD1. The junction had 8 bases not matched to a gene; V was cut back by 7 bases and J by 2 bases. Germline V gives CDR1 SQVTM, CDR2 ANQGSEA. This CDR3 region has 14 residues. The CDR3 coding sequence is TGCAGCGGCCTCCGGGACAGAACCTACAATGAGCAGTTCTTC. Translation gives CSGLRDRTYNEQFF.

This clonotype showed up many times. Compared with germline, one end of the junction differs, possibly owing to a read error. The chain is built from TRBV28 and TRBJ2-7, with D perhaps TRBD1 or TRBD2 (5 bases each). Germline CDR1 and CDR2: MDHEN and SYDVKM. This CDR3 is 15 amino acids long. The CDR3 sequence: CASSSSKGLGVGVVF. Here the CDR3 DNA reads TGTGCCAGCAGTTCTTCCAAGGGGCTGGGGGTTGGGGTGGTATTC.

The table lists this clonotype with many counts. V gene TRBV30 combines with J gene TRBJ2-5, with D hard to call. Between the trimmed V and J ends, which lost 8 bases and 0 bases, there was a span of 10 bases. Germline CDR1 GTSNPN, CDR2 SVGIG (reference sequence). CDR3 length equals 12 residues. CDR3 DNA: TGTGCCGTTACAGTTCACCAAGAGACCCAGTACTTC. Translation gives CAVTVHQETQYF.

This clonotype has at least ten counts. The CDR3 loop reads CSARDQGGYGYTF. CDR3 DNA sequence: TGCAGTGCTAGAGATCAGGGGGGCTATGGCTACACCTTC. The rearrangement uses TRBV20-1 and TRBJ1-2, with 7 bases matching TRBD1. This CDR3 region has 13 residues. Per the germline V gene, CDR1 is DFQATT and CDR2 is SNEGSKA (reference sequence). Germline trimming cut 0 bases from V and 4 bases from J; bases unmatched to any gene: 2.